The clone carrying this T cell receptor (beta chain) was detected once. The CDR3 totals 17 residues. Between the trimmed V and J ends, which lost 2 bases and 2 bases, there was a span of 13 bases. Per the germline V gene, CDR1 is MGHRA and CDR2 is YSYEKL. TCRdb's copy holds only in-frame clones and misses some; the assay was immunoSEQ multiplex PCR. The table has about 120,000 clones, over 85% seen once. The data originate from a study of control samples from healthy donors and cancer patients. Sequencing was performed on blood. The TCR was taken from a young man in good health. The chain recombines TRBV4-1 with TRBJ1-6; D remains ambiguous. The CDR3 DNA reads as TGCGCCAGCAGCCAAACCCCTGACTGGCCCTATAATTCACCCCTCCACTTT. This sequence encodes CASSQTPDWPYNSPLHF.